This T cell receptor (beta chain) was identified during a study of blood T cells in healthy people across ages. Germline values: CDR1 SGHRS, CDR2 YFSETQ. The CDR3 covers 14 residues. Notes on this clonotype: The germline gene is not matched at one end of the junction; a read error may be the cause.

Primed by a sample-barcoded 5' primer and a J-beta primer mix, a second PCR proceeded for about 6 to 12 cycles. Each CDR3 protein gets one entry after TCRdb re-called the 5' RACE reads with MiXCR. This table has approximately 800,000 distinct CDR3 sequences, approximately 24% appearing once. This sample also appeared in a second study, on T cells of mothers and their children. That study adds: The study sampled three healthy Caucasian mothers and their six children.

This chain uses TRBV5-1 with TRBJ2-5, with D tentatively TRBD2 (5 bases). The sequence came from a boy aged 10-17 years in good health. The sequencing sample was made of blood. CDR3 DNA sequence: TGCGCCAGCAGCCTCACGGTTTTGGGAGAGACCCAGAACTTC. Its translation is CASSLTVLGETQNF.